Included here is one T cell receptor beta chain sequence, with context. Its antigen is still unknown. No per-base quality is available; no much larger clone lies one base away. The sample is drawn from a study of neoadjuvant nivolumab and ipilimumab in lung cancer (TCRdb year 2020). About the investigation overall: Intravenous nivolumab was dosed at 3 mg/kg on days 1, 15 and 29, and in the combination arm ipilimumab 1 mg/kg was added on day 1 only. The trial treated fewer than 45 patients with operable NSCLC: about 23 were randomized to nivolumab monotherapy and about 20 to nivolumab plus ipilimumab. Matched pretherapy and resected tumor pairs were analyzed for seven patients: four treated with nivolumab and three with nivolumab plus ipilimumab. The study compared TCR repertoires in pretherapy (baseline) peripheral blood with TCR repertoires in tumors resected at surgery following neoadjuvant immune checkpoint blockade. The primary endpoint of the trial was the rate of major pathologic response (MPR) in the intention-to-treat population of each study arm.

The germline V gene gives CDR1 as KGHSH and CDR2 as LQKENI. From the cysteine through the phenylalanine, the CDR3 covers 17 amino acids. Only CDR3 DNA remains: 51 bases, in frame from the first base. V and J are truncated by 2 bases and 4 bases respectively, leaving an intervening sequence of 18 bases. The meaning of the sample's time point label: at surgical resection after neoadjuvant nivolumab +/- ipilimumab. The samples were taken from NEOSTAR, a phase 2 randomized trial in operable NSCLC that tested neoadjuvant nivolumab or nivolumab plus ipilimumab, followed by surgery. The library was obtained by the immunoSEQ multiplex PCR assay. The published analysis was carried out like this. Repertoires were summarized in terms of richness and clonality, and significantly expanded and contracted clones between pre- and post-therapy samples were identified. Here the immuneACCESS table is served through TCRdb, limited to in-frame sequences with V and J called. Missing clones are a known gap in these copies; in checked studies unresolved V genes cover under half, and the rest lacks a known reason. Clone size and V and J calls were adopted from that table, with D and trimming inferred from the DNA. The sample table contains over 25,000 clones; only one count was recorded for about 83% of them. Approximately 5.1% of the sample rests with the top ten.

Overall results and qualifications from the work: Compared with tumor-adjacent uninvolved lung, resected tumors had greater TCR richness and clonality, and increases showed up in more of the dual-therapy-treated tumors. Richness in tumors resected after neoadjuvant therapy showed a positive correlation with pretherapy blood TCR richness (Spearman R ~ 0.78). No significant correlation was found between TCR clonality and pathologic tumor regression, and only a single major-pathologic-response sample was available for the analysis of TCR clonality versus pathologic tumor regression. A small number of samples underwent TCR sequencing. From pretherapy to surgery, tumor T-cell richness and clonality increased in three of three dual-therapy tumors but in only two of four nivolumab-treated tumors.

The sequence joins TRBV18 to TRBJ1-5, with no confidently assigned D gene. The sequences come from tumor tissue, collected after neoadjuvant nivolumab, alone or with ipilimumab, at or shortly before surgery. The TCR comes from an adult with non-small cell lung cancer. CDR3 region: CASSPVGRSLGNQPQHF. The nucleotides are TGTGCCAGCTCACCAGTTGGTAGGTCCTTAGGTAATCAGCCCCAGCATTTT.